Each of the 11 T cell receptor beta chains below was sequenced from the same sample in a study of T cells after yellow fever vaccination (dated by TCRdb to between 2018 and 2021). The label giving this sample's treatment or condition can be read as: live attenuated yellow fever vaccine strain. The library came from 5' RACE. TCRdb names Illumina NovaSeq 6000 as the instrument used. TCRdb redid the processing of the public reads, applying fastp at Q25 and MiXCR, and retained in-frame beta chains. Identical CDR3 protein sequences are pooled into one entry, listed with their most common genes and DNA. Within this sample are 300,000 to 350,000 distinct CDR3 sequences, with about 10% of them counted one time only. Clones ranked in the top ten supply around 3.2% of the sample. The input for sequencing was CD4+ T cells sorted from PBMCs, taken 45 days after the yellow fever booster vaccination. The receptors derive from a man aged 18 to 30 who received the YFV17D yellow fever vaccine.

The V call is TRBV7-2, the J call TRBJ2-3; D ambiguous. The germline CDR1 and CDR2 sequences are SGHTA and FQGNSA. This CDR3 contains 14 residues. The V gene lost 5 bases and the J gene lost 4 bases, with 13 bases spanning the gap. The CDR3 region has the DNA TGTGCCAGCAGCCTCCGCCGGCATCCAGATACGCAGTATTTT. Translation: CASSLRRHPDTQYF. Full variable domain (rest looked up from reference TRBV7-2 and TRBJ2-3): GAGVSQSPSNKVTEKGKDVELRCDPISGHTALYWYRQSLGQGLEFLIYFQGNSAPDKSGLPSDRFSAERTGGSVSTLTIQRTQQEDSAVYLCASSLRRHPDTQYFGPGTRLTVL.

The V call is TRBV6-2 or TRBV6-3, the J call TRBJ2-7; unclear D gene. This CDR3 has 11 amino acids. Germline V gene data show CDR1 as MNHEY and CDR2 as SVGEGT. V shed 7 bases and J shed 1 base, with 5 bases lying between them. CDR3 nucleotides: TGTGCCAGCAAGGCGTCCTACGAGCAGTACGTC. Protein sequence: CASKASYEQYV.

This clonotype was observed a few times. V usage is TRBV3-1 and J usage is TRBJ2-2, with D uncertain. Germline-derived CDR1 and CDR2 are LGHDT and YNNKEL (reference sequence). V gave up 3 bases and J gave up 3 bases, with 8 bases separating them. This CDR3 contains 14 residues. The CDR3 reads CASSQRTDTGELFF. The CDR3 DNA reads TGTGCCAGCAGCCAGAGGACCGACACCGGGGAGCTGTTTTTT.

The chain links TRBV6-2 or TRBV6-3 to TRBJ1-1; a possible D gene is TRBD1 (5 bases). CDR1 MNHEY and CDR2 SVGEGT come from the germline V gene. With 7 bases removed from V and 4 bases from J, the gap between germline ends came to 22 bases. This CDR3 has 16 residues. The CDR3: CASTRPNGWGGTEAFF. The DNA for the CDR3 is TGTGCCAGCACCCGACCCAACGGATGGGGGGGCACTGAAGCTTTCTTT.

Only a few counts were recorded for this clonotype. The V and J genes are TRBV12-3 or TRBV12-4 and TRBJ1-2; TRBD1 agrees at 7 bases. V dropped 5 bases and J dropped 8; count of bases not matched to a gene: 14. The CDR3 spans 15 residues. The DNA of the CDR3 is TGTGCCAGCAGTCTAAGGGGGCAAGGAATAGGCGGCTACACCTTC. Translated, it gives CASSLRGQGIGGYTF.

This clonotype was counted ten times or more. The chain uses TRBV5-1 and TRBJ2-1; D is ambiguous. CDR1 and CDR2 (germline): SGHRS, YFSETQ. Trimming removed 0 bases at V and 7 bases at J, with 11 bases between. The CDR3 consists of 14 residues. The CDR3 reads CASSLGTATNEQFF. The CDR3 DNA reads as TGCGCCAGCAGCTTGGGTACGGCTACTAATGAGCAGTTCTTC.

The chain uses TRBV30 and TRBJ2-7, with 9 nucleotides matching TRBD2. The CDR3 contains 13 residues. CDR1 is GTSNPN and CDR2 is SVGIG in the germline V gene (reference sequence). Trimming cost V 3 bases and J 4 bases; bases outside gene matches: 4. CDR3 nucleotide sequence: TGTGCCTGGAGGCTAGCGGGGCAGTACGAGCAGTACTTC. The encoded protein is CAWRLAGQYEQYF.

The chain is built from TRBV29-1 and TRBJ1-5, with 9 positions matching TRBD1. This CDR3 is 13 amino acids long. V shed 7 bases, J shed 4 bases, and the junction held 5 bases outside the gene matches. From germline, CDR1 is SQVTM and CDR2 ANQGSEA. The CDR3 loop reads CSAVTGGNQPQHF. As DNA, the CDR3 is TGCAGCGCCGTGACAGGGGGGAATCAGCCCCAGCATTTT.

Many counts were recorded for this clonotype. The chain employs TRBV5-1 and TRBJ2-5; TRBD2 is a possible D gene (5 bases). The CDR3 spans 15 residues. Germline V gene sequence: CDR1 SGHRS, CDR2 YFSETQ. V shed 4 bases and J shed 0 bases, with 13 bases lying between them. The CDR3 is CASSRAGEYQETQYF. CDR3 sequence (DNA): TGCGCCAGCAGCAGGGCCGGGGAGTACCAAGAGACCCAGTACTTC.

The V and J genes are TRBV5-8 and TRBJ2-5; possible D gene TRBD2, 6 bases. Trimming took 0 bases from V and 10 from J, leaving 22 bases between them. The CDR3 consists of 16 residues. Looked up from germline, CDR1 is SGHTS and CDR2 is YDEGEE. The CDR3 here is CASSLEGYEAAEGQYF. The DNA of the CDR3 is TGTGCCAGCAGCTTGGAGGGGTACGAGGCGGCGGAGGGCCAGTACTTC.

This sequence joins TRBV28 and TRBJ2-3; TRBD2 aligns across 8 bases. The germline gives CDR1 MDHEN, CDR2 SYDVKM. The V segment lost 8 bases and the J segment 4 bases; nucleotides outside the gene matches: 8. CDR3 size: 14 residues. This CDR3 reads CASSNGGDADTQYF. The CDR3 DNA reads TGTGCCAGCTCCAACGGGGGGGACGCAGATACGCAGTATTTT.